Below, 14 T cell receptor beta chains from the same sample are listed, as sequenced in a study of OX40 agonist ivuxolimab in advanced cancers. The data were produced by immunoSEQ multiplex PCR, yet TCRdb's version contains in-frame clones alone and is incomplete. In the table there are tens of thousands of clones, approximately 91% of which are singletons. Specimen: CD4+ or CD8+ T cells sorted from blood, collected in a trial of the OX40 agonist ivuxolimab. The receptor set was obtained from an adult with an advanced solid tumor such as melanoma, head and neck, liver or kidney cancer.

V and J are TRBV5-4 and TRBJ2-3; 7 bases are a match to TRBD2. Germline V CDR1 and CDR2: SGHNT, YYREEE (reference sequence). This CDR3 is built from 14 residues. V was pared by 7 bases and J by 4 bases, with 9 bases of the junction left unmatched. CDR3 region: CASGSGTMPDTQYF. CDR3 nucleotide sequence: TGTGCCAGCGGGTCGGGGACTATGCCAGATACGCAGTATTTT.

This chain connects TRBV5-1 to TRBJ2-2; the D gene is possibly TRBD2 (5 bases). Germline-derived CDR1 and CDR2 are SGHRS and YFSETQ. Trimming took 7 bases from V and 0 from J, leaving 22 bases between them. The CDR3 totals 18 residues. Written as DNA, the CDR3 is TGCGCCAGCGGGGTCTCGGGTCTCGACTACCCGAACACCGGGGAGCTGTTTTTT. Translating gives CASGVSGLDYPNTGELFF.

CDR3 DNA sequence: TGTGCCAGCAGCCCTACTGGGTACTCCTACGAGCAGTACTTC. This codes for CASSPTGYSYEQYF. The chain recombines TRBV7-3 with TRBJ2-7, with D unresolved. The CDR3 contains 14 residues. In germline, CDR1 is SGHTA, CDR2 FQGTGA. With 5 bases removed from V and 0 bases from J, the gap between germline ends came to 11 bases.

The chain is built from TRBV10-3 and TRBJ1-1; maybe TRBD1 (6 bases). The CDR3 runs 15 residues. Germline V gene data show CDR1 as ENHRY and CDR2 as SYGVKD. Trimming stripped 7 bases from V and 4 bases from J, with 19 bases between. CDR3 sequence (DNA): TGTGCCATCAAAGGGTGGGGACACAGCAGCACTGAAGCTTTCTTT. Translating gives CAIKGWGHSSTEAFF.

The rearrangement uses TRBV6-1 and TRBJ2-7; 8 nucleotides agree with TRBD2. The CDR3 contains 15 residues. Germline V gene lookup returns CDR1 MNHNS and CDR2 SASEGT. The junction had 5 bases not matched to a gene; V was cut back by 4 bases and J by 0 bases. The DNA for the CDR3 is TGTGCCAGCAGTGCAACTAGCGGCAGCTCCTACGAGCAGTACTTC. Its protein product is CASSATSGSSYEQYF.

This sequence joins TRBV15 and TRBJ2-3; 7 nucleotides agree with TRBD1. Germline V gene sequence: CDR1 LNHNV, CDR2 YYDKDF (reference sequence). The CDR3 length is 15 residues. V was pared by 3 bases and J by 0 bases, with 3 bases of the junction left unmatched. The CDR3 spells CATSRGQSSTDTQYF. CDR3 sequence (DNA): TGTGCCACCAGCAGGGGACAGTCTAGCACAGATACGCAGTATTTT.

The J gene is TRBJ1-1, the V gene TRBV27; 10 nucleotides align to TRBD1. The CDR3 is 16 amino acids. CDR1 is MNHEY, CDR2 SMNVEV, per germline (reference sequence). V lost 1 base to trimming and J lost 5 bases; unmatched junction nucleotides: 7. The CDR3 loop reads CASSLLGGTGDTEAFF. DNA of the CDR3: TGTGCCAGCAGTTTATTGGGCGGGACAGGGGATACTGAAGCTTTCTTT.

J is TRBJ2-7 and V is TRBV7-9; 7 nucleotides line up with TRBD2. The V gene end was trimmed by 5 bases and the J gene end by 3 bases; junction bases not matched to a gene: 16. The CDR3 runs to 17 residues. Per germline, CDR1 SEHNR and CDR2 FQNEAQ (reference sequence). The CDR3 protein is CASSKIGGRALFYEQYF. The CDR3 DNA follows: TGTGCCAGCAGCAAAATTGGGGGGAGGGCCCTCTTCTACGAGCAGTACTTC.

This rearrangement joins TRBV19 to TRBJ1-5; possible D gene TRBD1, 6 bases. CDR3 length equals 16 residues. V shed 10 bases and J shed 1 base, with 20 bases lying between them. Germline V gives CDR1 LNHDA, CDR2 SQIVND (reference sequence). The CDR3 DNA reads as TGTGCCACCCGGGAGAGGGGGGGAGCGAGCAATCAGCCCCAGCATTTT. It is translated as CATRERGGASNQPQHF.

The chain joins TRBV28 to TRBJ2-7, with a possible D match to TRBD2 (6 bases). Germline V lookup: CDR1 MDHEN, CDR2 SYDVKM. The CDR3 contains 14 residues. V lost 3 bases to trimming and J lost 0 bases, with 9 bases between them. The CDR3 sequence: CASSFGGTSYEQYF. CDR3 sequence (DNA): TGTGCCAGCAGTTTTGGAGGGACCTCCTACGAGCAGTACTTC.

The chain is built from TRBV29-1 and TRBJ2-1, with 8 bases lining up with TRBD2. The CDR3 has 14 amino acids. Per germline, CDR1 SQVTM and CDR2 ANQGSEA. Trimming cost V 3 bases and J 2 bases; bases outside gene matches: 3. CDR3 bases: TGCAGCGTTGACGCGGGAGGAACCTACAATGAGCAGTTCTTC. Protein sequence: CSVDAGGTYNEQFF.

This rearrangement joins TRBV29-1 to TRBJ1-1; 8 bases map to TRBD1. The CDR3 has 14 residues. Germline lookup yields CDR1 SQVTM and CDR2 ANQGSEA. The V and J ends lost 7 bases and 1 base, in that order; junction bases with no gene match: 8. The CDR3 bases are TGCAGCGCCGACAGGGGAGGTAGGAACACTGAAGCTTTCTTT. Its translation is CSADRGGRNTEAFF. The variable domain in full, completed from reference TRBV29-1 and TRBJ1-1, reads SAVISQKPSRDICQRGTSLTIQCQVDSQVTMMFWYRQQPGQSLTLIATANQGSEATYESGFVIDKFPISRPNLTFSTLTVSNMSPEDSSIYLCSADRGGRNTEAFFGQGTRLTVV.

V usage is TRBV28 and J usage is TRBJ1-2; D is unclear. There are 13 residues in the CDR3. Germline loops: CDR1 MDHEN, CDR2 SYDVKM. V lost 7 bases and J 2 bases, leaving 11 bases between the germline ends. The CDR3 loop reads CASTNPGNYGYTF. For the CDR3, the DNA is TGTGCCAGCACCAATCCCGGGAACTATGGCTACACCTTC.

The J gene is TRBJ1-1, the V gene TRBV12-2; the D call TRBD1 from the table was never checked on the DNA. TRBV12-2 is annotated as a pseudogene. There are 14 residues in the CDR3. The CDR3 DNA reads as TGTGCAAGTCGCTTAGTACAGGGAAAGGCTGAAGCTTTCTTT. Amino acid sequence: CASRLVQGKAEAFF.